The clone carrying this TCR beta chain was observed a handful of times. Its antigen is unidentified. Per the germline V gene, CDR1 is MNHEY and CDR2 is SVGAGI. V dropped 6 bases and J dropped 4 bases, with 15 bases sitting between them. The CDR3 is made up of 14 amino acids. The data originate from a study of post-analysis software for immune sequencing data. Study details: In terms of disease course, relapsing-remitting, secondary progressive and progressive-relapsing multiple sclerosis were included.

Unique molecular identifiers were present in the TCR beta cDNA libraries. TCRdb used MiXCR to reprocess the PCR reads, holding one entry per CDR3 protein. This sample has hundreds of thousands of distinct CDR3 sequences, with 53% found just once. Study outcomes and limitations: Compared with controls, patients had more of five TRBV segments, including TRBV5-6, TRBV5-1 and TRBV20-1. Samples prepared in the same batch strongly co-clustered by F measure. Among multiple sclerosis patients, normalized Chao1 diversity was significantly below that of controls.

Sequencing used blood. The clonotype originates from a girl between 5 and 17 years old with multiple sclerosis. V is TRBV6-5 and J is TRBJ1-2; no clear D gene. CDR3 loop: CASRKLLYPYGYTF. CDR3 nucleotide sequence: TGTGCCAGCAGAAAACTACTCTATCCCTATGGCTACACCTTC.